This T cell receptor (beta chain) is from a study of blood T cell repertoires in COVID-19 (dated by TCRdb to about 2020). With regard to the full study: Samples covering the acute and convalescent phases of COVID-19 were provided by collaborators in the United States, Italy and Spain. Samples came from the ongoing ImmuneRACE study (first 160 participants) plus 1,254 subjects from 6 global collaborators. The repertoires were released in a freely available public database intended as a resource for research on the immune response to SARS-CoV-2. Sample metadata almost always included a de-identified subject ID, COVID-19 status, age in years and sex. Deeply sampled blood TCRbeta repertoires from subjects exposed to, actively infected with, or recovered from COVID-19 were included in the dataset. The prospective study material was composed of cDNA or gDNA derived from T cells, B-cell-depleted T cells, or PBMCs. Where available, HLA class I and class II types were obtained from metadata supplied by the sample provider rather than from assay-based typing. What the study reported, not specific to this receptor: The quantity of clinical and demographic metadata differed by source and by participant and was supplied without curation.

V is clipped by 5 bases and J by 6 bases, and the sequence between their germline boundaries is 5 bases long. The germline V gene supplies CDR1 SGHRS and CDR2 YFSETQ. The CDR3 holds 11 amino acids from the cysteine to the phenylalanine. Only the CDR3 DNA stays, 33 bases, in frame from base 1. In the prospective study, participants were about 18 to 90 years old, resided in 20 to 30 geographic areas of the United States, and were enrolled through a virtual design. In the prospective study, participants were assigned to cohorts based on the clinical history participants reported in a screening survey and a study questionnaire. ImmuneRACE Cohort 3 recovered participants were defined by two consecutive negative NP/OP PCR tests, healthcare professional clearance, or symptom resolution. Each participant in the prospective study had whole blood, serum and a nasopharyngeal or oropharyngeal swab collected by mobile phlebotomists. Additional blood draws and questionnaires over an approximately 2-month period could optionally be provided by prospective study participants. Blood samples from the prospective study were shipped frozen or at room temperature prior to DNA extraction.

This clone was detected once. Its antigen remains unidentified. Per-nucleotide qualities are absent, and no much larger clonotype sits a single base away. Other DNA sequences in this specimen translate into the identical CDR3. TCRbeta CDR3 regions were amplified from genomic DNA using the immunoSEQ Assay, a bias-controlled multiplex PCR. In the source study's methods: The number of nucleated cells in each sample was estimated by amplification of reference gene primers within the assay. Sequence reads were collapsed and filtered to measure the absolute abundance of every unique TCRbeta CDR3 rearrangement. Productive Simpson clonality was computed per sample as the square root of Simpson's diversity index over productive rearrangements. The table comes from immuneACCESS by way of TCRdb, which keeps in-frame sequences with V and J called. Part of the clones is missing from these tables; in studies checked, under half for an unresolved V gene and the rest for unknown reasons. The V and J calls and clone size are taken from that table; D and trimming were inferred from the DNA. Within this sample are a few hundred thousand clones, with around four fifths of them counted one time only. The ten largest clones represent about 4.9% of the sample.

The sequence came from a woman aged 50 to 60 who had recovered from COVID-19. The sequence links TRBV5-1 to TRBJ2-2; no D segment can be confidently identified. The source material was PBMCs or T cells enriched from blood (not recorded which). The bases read TGCGCCAGCAGTGAGGCCGGGGAGCTGTTTTTT. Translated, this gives CASSEAGELFF.